This T cell receptor (beta chain) is from a study of T cells after yellow fever vaccination (dated by TCRdb to 2018 to 2020). Study-level background: The SMART-Seq v4 Ultra Low Input RNA kit was used to prepare libraries from fractions with low cell numbers. Blood was collected at multiple timepoints before and after primary and secondary immunization, and bulk PBMC replicates and cell subsets were isolated. To follow T-cell clones before and after both primary and booster YFV17D yellow fever vaccination, bulk TCR alpha and beta repertoires underwent longitudinal sequencing. Two healthy male donors, one aged 18 to 30 and one aged 30 to 40 years, made up the cohort.

The sample's treatment or condition label is to be understood as: live attenuated yellow fever vaccine strain. At every blood-draw timepoint, two biological replicates of bulk PBMCs were collected. PBMCs were isolated from peripheral blood using a standard Ficoll-Paque protocol. RNA was extracted with TriZol from bulk PBMCs, CD4 and CD8 fractions, and dextramer-positive and dextramer-negative fractions. Points the paper makes about the study in general: Most clones expanded after primary vaccination were re-detected after the booster (about 95% of CD4 and about nine tenths of CD8), suggesting broad memory maintenance. Computational filtering was required because FACS-sorted repertoires could contain abundant contaminating clonotypes from the bulk population. Because the study included only a couple of donors, the extent to which the findings can be generalized is limited. The secondary T-cell response was found to be weaker but faster than the primary response, with a peak reached on day 5 rather than on day 15. A small fraction of clonotypes appeared in both the CD4 and CD8 compartments, likely as a result of convergent recombination.

As for this clonotype: The antigen this receptor binds is unknown. Per-base qualities were not stored, and no clone one base away is much larger.

Ends trimmed: V by 4 bases, J by 2 bases; bases unmatched to a gene: 11. Per the germline V gene (reference sequence), SEHNR is the CDR1 and FQNEAQ is the CDR2. The CDR3, from cysteine to phenylalanine, totals 17 residues. The only DNA kept is the CDR3, 51 bases in frame from the first base. TCR cDNA was synthesized by 5'RACE template switching, through which a universal primer site and unique molecular identifiers were introduced. Priming of cDNA synthesis was performed from both the TCR alpha and TCR beta constant segments. Library amplification involved two PCR steps, and the second step added sample barcodes and sequencing adapters. Sequencing of libraries was done on Illumina HiSeq 2500 (2x100 bp) or NovaSeq (2x150 bp). In the original analysis: Demultiplexing of reads and collapsing into UMI consensus sequences were performed with MIGEC, and V(D)J alignment was carried out with MiXCR. Vaccine-responding clonotypes were defined with edgeR using replicate PBMC samples, requiring FDR below 0.01 and a log2 fold change above 5 up to day 15. CD4 or CD8 identity was assigned to each bulk clonotype according to whether the clonotype was present at higher abundance in the sequenced CD4 repertoire or the sequenced CD8 repertoire. TCRdb trimmed the raw reads at Q25, called clones with MiXCR and kept productive beta chains. When rows share a CDR3 protein, they turn into one entry using the most common DNA and genes. The V and J calls were not made by the authors but by TCRdb's processing. This sample gives 510,000 or so distinct CDR3 sequences in total; 15% to 20% of them show up just once. The ten most abundant clones make up around an eighth of the sample.

This chain is built from TRBV7-9 and TRBJ2-3, and TRBD2 aligns with 8 junction nucleotides. Sequenced material: PBMCs, taken 15 days after the yellow fever booster vaccination. This TCR derives from a man aged 30-40 years who received the YFV17D yellow fever vaccine. The base sequence is TGTGCCAGCAGCTCTAATTCCGGGACTAGGTTCACAGATACGCAGTATTTT. Its product reads: CASSSNSGTRFTDTQYF.